This TCR beta chain was identified in a study of blood T cell repertoires in COVID-19. Across the study: Researchers got acute and convalescent COVID-19 samples from the United States, Italy and Spain. PBMCs, B-cell-depleted T cells, or T cells were the source of the cDNA or gDNA that made up the material.

Trimming took 4 bases from V and 10 from J, leaving 20 bases between them. The CDR3 runs to 14 residues. CDR1 SGDLS and CDR2 YYNGEE come from the germline V gene. Enrolment of Seattle patients took place during active infection, and they were followed longitudinally. As handled by the study authors: Researchers report that nucleated cell counts were estimated from reference gene primer amplification. The method was immunoSEQ multiplex PCR; TCRdb's version includes in-frame clones alone and lacks a portion of them. That table is the source of V, J and clone size, and D and trimming were worked out from the DNA. The table lists roughly 160,000 clones, around 90% of them singletons.

The genes are TRBV9 and TRBJ1-2; a possible D gene is TRBD1 (5 bases). The sequenced sample consisted of peripheral blood. The receptor's source is a woman aged 80 or over with COVID-19, enrolled during active disease. CDR3 coding DNA: TGTGCCAGCAGCAAAAGGGGTTTGGCTTATAACTACACCTTC. It translates to CASSKRGLAYNYTF.